This T cell receptor beta chain was found in a study of blood T cell repertoires in COVID-19. Study in general: Acute and convalescent COVID-19 samples came from the United States, Italy and Spain.

Authors' data handling: Reference gene primer amplification gave nucleated cell count estimates. The data were produced by immunoSEQ multiplex PCR, yet TCRdb's version contains in-frame clones alone and is incomplete. That table furnishes V, J and clone size, whereas the DNA furnished D and trimming. Here the sample spans some 150,000 clones, 85% to 90% being singletons. CDR1 and CDR2 (germline): SGHTA, FQGNSA. Germline trimming cut 2 bases from V and 7 bases from J; bases unmatched to any gene: 8. This CDR3 is 16 amino acids long. The TCR sequence derives from a human donor in a cohort sampled during active COVID-19. Sequencing input: peripheral blood. The chain joins TRBV7-2 to TRBJ2-1, with 10 bases aligning to TRBD1. The CDR3 DNA reads TGTGCCAGCAGCTTATATGGGACAGGGGTTACGAATGAGCAGTTCTTC. This translates into CASSLYGTGVTNEQFF.